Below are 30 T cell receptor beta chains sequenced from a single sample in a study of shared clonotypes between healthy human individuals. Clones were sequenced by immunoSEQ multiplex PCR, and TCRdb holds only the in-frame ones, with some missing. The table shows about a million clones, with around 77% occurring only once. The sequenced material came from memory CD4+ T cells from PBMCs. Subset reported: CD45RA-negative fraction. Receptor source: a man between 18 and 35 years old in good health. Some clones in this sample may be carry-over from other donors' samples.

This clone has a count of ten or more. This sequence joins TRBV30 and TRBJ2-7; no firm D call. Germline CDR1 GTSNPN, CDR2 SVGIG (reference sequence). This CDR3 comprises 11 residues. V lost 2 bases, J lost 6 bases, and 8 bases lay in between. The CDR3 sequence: CAWSSPGEQYF. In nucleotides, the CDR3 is TGTGCCTGGAGTAGCCCGGGCGAGCAGTACTTC.

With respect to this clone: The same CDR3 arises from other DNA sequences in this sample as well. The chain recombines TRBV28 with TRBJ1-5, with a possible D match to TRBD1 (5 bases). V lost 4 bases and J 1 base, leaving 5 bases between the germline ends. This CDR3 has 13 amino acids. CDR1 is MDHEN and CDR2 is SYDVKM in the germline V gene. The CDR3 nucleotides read TGTGCCAGCAGTTGGGGGAGCAATCAGCCCCAGCATTTT. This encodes CASSWGSNQPQHF.

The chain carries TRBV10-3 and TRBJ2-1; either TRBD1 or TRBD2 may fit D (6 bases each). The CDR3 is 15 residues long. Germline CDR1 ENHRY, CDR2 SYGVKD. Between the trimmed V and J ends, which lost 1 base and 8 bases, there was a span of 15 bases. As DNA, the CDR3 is TGTGCCATCAGTGAGTTCGGGGGCTCGGGGGATGAGCAGTTCTTC. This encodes CAISEFGGSGDEQFF.

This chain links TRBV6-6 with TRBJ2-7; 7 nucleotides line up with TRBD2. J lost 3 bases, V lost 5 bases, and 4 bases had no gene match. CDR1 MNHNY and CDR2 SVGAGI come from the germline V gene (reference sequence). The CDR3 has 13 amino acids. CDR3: CASSSGLVYEQYF. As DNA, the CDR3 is TGTGCCAGCAGTAGTGGACTAGTCTACGAGCAGTACTTC.

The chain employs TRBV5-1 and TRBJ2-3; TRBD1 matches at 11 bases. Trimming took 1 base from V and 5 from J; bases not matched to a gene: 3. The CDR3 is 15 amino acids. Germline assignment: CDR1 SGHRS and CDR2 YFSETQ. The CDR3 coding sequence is TGCGCCAGCAGCTTGTCCGGGACAGGGGGAGATACGCAGTATTTT. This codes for CASSLSGTGGDTQYF.

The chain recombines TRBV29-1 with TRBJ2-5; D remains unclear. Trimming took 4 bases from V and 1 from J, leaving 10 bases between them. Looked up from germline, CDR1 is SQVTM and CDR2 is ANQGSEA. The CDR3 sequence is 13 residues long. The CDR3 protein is CSVARLLQETQYF. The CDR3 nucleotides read TGCAGCGTTGCCAGGCTACTCCAAGAGACCCAGTACTTC.

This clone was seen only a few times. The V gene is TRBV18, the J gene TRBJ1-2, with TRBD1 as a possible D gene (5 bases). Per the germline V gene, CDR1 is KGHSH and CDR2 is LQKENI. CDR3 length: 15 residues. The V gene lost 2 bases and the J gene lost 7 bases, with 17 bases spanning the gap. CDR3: CASSPSPQGVSGYTF. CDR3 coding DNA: TGTGCCAGCTCACCATCCCCCCAGGGAGTTAGTGGCTACACCTTC.

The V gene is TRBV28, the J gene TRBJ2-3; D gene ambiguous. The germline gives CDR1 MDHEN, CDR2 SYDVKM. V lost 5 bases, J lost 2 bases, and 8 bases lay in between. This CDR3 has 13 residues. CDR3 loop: CASSPSNTDTQYF. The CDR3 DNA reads TGTGCCAGCAGTCCCTCCAACACAGATACGCAGTATTTT.

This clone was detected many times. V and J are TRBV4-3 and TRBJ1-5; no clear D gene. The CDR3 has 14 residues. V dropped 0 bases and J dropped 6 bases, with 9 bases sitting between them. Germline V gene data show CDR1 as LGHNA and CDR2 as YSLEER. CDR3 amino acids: CASSQELGSQPQHF. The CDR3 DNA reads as TGCGCCAGCAGCCAAGAGTTGGGATCTCAGCCCCAGCATTTT.

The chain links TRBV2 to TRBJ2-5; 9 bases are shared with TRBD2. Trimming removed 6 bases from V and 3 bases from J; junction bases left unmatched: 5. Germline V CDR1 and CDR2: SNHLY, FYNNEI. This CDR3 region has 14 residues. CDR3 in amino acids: CASRWAGGEETQYF. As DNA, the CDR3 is TGTGCCAGCAGGTGGGCGGGAGGGGAAGAGACCCAGTACTTC.

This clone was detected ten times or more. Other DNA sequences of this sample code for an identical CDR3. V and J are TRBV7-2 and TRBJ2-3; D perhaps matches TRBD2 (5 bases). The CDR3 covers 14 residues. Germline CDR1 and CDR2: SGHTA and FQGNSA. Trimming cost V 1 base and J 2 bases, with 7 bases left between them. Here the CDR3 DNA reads TGTGCCAGCAGCTTAGACGGGAACACAGATACGCAGTATTTT. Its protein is CASSLDGNTDTQYF.

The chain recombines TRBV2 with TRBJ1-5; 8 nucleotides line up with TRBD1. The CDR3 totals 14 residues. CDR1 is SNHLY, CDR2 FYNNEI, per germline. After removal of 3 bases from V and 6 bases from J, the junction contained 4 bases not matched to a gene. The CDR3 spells CASSETGDLQPQHF. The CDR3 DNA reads TGTGCCAGCAGTGAGACAGGGGATCTTCAGCCCCAGCATTTT.

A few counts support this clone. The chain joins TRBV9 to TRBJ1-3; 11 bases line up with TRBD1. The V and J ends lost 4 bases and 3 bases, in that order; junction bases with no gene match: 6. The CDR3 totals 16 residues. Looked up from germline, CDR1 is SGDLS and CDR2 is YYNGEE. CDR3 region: CASSPRTGGYGNTIYF. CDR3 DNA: TGTGCCAGCAGCCCCAGGACAGGGGGCTATGGAAACACCATATATTTT.

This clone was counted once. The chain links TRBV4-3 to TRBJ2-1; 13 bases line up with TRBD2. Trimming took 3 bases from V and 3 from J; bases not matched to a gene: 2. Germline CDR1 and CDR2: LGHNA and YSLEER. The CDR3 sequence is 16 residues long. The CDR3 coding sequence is TGCGCCAGCAGCCAGGGACTAGCGGGGTACTACAATGAGCAGTTCTTC. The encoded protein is CASSQGLAGYYNEQFF.

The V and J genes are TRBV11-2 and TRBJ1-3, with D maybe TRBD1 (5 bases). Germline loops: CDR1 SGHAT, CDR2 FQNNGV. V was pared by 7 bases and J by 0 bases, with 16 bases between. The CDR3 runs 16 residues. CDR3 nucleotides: TGTGCCAGCACCTCCCTGGGGGGATACTCTGGAAACACCATATATTTT. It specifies CASTSLGGYSGNTIYF.

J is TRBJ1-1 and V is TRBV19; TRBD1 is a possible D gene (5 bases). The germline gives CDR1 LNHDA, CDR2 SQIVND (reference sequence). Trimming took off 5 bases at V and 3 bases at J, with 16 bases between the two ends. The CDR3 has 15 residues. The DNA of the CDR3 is TGTGCCAGTAGTGCCAGGGTTCAGCCCTACACTGAAGCTTTCTTT. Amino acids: CASSARVQPYTEAFF.

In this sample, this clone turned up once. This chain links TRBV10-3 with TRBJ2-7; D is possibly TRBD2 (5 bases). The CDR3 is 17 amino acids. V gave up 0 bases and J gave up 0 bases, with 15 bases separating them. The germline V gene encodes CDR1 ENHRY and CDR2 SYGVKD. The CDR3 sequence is CAISESMGGPSSYEQYF. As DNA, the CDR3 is TGTGCCATCAGTGAGTCTATGGGCGGGCCCAGCTCCTACGAGCAGTACTTC.

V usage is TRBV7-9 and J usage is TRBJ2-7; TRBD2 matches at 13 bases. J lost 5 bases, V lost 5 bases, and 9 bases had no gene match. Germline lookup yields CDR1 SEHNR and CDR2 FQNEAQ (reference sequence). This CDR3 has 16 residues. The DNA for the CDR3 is TGTGCCAGCAGCACCCGGACTAGCGGGAGTTCCCACGAGCAGTACTTC. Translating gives CASSTRTSGSSHEQYF.

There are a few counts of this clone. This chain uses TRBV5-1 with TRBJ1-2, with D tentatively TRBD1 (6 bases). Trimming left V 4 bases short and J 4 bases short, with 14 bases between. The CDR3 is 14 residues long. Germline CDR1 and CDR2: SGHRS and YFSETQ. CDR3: CASSAGKGGYGYTF. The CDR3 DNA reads TGCGCCAGCAGCGCAGGGAAGGGGGGCTATGGCTACACCTTC.

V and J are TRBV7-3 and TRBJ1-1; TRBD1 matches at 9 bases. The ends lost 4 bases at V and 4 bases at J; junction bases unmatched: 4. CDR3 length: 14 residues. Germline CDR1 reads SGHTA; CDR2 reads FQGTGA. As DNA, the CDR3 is TGTGCCAGCAGCTCTGGGACAGGGAGCACTGAAGCTTTCTTT. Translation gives CASSSGTGSTEAFF. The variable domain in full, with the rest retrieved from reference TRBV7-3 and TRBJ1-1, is GAGVSQTPSNKVTEKGKYVELRCDPISGHTALYWYRQSLGQGPEFLIYFQGTGAADDSGLPNDRFFAVRPEGSVSTLKIQRTERGDSAVYLCASSSGTGSTEAFFGQGTRLTVV.

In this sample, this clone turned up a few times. The CDR3 loop is CASSHLHQPQHF. The CDR3 DNA follows: TGTGCCAGCAGCCACCTGCATCAGCCCCAGCATTTT. The chain carries TRBV4-2 and TRBJ1-5; D is uncertain. With 3 bases removed from V and 5 bases from J, the gap between germline ends came to 5 bases. Germline CDR1 and CDR2: LGHNA and YNFKEQ. The CDR3 is 12 amino acids.

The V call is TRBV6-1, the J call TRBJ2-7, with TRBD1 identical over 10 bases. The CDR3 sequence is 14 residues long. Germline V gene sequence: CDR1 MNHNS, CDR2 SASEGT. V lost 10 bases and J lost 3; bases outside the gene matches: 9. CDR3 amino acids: CATALRDRGYEQYF. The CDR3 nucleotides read TGTGCCACAGCTCTCCGGGACAGGGGCTACGAGCAGTACTTC.

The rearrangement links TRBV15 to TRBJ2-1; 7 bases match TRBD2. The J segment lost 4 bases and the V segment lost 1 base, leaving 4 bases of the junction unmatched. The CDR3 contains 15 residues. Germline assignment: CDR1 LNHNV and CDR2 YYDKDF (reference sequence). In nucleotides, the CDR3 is TGTGCCACCAGCAGAGCGAAGCGGGATTACAATGAGCAGTTCTTC. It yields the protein CATSRAKRDYNEQFF.

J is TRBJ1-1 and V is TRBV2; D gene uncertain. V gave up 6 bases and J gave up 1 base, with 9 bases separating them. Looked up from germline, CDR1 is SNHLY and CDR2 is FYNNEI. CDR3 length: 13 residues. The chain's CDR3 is CASRLQENTEAFF. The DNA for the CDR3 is TGTGCCAGCAGACTTCAGGAGAACACTGAAGCTTTCTTT.

CDR3 in DNA: TGCGCCAGCAGCCTGGGGCCCTATAATGAAAAACTGTTTTTT. This sequence encodes CASSLGPYNEKLFF. The chain has TRBV5-1 and TRBJ1-4, with D possibly matching TRBD1 (5 bases). The V end lost 4 bases, the J end lost 4 bases, and 11 bases lay between the germline ends. Germline lookup yields CDR1 SGHRS and CDR2 YFSETQ. The CDR3 contains 14 residues. The full variable domain, its missing parts supplied by reference TRBV5-1 and TRBJ1-4, is KAGVTQTPRYLIKTRGQQVTLSCSPISGHRSVSWYQQTPGQGLQFLFEYFSETQRNKGNFPGRFSGRQFSNSRSEMNVSTLELGDSALYLCASSLGPYNEKLFFGSGTQLSVL.

This chain's CDR3 is CASSRWGYTF. CDR3 nucleotide sequence: TGTGCCAGCAGCCGGTGGGGCTACACCTTC. The V gene is TRBV2, the J gene TRBJ1-2; D gene uncertain. The V end lost 6 bases, the J end lost 8 bases, and 7 bases lay between the germline ends. Germline V gene sequence: CDR1 SNHLY, CDR2 FYNNEI. The length of the CDR3 is 10 residues. The full variable domain, in which reference TRBV2 and TRBJ1-2 provide the parts outside the CDR3, is EPEVTQTPSHQVTQMGQEVILRCVPISNHLYFYWYRQILGQKVEFLVSFYNNEISEKSEIFDDQFSVERPDGSNFTLKIRSTKLEDSAMYFCASSRWGYTFGSGTRLTVV.

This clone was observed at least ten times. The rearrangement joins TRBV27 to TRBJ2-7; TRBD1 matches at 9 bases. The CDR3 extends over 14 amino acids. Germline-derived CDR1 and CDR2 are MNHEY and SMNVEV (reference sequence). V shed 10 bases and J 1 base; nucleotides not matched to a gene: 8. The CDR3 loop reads CATRGTGYSYEQYF. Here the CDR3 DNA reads TGTGCCACCCGAGGGACAGGGTATTCCTACGAGCAGTACTTC.

The chain's CDR3 is CASSYDREETQYF. CDR3 DNA sequence: TGTGCCAGCAGCTACGACAGGGAGGAGACCCAGTACTTC. The chain carries TRBV7-3 and TRBJ2-5; 7 bases fit TRBD1. Germline values: CDR1 SGHTA, CDR2 FQGTGA. This CDR3 comprises 13 residues. V lost 4 bases to trimming and J lost 5 bases; unmatched junction nucleotides: 4.

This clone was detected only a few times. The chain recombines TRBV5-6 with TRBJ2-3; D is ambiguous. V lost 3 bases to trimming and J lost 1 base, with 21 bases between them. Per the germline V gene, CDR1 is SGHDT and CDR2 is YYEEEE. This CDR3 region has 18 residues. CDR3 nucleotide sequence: TGTGCCAGCAGCTCACCCGCCCGGGCCAGCCCGGGCACAGATACGCAGTATTTT. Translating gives CASSSPARASPGTDTQYF.

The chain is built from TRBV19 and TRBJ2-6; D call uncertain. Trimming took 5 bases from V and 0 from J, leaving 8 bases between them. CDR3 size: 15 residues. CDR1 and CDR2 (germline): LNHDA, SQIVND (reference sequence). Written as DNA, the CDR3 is TGTGCCAGTAGTCCGTTGAGCTCTGGGGCCAACGTCCTGACTTTC. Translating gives CASSPLSSGANVLTF.